Following are 4 T cell receptor beta chains from one sample sequenced in a study of beta chain features in type 1 diabetes. Points from the study as a whole: Shorter TCRB CDR3s, moderately but significantly so, were found in Type 1 diabetes patients in all four CD4+ subsets.

What these receptors recognize is not known. Expressed TCRB transcripts were sequenced, since all the RNA that had been isolated was reverse transcribed. Generated by immunoSEQ multiplex PCR, the TCRdb table keeps only in-frame clones and is missing some. This sample has approximately 170,000 clones, with roughly 8% found just once. Sequenced input: central memory CD4+ T cells from blood. These receptors originate from a man in his late teens or twenties with type 1 diabetes.

The CDR3 coding sequence is TGTGCCAGCTCAGCCGACAAGAACACTGAAGCTTTCTTT. Its protein is CASSADKNTEAFF. The chain combines TRBV18 with TRBJ1-1; unclear D gene. The CDR3 consists of 13 residues. The V end lost 5 bases, the J end lost 1 base, and 8 bases lay between the germline ends. From germline, CDR1 is KGHSH and CDR2 LQKENI.

V is TRBV4-2 and J is TRBJ2-5; a weak D match, TRBD1 (6 bases). Germline loops: CDR1 LGHNA, CDR2 YNFKEQ. V gave up 6 bases and J gave up 12 bases, with 20 bases separating them. This CDR3 contains 13 residues. In DNA form, the CDR3 reads TGTGCCAGCAGTTGGAATTTACAGGGTTTGAAGTACTTC. Residues: CASSWNLQGLKYF.

In this sample, this clone turned up a few times. The chain carries TRBV27 and TRBJ1-2; 11 nucleotides align to TRBD1. V shed 6 bases and J 9 bases; nucleotides not matched to a gene: 9. The germline CDR1 and CDR2 sequences are MNHEY and SMNVEV (reference sequence). CDR3 size: 14 residues. The CDR3 nucleotides are TGTGCCAGCAGATGGGGGACAGGGGGAGGGAGCTACACCTTC. Translated: CASRWGTGGGSYTF.

The rearrangement joins TRBV5-1 to TRBJ1-4, with a weak D call TRBD1 (5 bases). The length of the CDR3 is 15 residues. V was pared by 4 bases and J by 2 bases, with 12 bases between. The V gene's germline CDR1 is SGHRS and CDR2 YFSETQ. The chain's CDR3 is CASSPGGLTNEKLFF. In DNA form, the CDR3 reads TGCGCCAGCAGCCCCGGGGGATTGACTAATGAAAAACTGTTTTTT.